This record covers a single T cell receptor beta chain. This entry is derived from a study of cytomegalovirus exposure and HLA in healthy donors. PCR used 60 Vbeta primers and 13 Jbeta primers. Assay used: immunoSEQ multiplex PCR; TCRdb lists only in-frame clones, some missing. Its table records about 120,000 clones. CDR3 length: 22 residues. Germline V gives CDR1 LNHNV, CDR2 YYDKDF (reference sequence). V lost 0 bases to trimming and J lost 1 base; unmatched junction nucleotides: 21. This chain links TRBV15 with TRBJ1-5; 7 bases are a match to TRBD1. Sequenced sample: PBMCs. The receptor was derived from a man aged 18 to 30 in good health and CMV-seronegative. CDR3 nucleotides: TGTGCCACCAGCAGAGATAGTTGGTTGGACAGACGGGGACAGAGGAGCAATCAGCCCCAGCATTTT. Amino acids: CATSRDSWLDRRGQRSNQPQHF. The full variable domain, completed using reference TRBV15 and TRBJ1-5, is DAMVIQNPRYQVTQFGKPVTLSCSQTLNHNVMYWYQQKSSQAPKLLFHYYDKDFNNEADTPDNFQSRRPNTSFCFLDIRSPGLGDTAMYLCATSRDSWLDRRGQRSNQPQHFGDGTRLSIL.